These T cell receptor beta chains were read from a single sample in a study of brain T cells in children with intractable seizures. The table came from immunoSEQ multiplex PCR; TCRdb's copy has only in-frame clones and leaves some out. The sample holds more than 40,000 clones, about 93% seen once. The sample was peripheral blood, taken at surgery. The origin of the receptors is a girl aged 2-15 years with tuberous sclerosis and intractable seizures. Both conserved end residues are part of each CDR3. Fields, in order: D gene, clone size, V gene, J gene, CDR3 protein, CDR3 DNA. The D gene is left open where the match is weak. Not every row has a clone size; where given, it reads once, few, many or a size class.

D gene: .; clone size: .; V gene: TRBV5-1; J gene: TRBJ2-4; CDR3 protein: CASSVDSLAKNIQYF; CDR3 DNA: TGCGCCAGCAGCGTGGACAGCCTAGCCAAAAACATTCAGTACTTC
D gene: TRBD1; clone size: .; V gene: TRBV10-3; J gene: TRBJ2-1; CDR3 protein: CANRQGANNEQFF; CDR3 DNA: TGTGCCAACCGACAGGGGGCAAACAATGAGCAGTTCTTC
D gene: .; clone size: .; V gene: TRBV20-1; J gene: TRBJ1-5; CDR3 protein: CSASDSGQPNQPQHF; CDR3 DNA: TGCAGTGCTAGTGATTCCGGACAGCCCAATCAGCCCCAGCATTTT
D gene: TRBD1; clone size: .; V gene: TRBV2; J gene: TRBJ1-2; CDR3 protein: CASSPNPAQGAGYTF; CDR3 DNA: TGTGCCAGCAGTCCAAACCCGGCGCAGGGGGCTGGCTACACCTTC
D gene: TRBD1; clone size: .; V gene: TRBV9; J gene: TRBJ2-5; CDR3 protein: CASSAPQGAGETQYF; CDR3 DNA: TGTGCCAGCAGCGCCCCACAGGGGGCAGGGGAGACCCAGTACTTC
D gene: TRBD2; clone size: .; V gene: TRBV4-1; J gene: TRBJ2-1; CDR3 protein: CASSRGLAGGVSYNEQFF; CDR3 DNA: TGCGCCAGCAGCCGAGGACTAGCGGGGGGCGTGTCCTACAATGAGCAGTTCTTC
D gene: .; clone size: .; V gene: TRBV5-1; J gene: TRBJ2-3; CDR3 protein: CASSIPGDTQYF; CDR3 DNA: TGCGCCAGCAGTATCCCGGGGGATACGCAGTATTTT
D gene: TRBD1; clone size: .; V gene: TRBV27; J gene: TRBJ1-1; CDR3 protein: CASSNQGARGTEAFF; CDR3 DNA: TGTGCCAGCAGTAATCAGGGGGCGCGGGGCACTGAAGCTTTCTTT
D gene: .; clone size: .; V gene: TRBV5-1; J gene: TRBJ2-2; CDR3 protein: CASSLAVPTGTGELFF; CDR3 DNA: TGCGCCAGCAGCTTGGCCGTCCCTACCGGGACCGGGGAGCTGTTTTTT
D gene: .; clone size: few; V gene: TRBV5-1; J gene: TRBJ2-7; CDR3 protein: CASTGTGTYEQYF; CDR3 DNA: TGCGCCAGCACAGGGACGGGTACCTACGAGCAGTACTTC
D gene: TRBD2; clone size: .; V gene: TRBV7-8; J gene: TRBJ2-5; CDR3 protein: CASSTTSGGKETQYF; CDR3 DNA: TGTGCCAGCAGCACGACTAGCGGGGGCAAAGAGACCCAGTACTTC
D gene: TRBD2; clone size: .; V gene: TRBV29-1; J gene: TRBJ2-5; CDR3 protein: CSVMGLAGSQETQYF; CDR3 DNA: TGCAGCGTTATGGGACTAGCGGGGTCCCAAGAGACCCAGTACTTC
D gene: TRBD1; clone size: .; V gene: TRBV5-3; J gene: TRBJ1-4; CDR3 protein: CARSRPTGLATNEKLFF; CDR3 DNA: TGTGCCAGAAGCAGGCCGACAGGGCTAGCAACTAATGAAAAACTGTTTTTT
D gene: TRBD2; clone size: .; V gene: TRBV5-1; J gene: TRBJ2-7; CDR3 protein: CASSLGLASTYEQYF; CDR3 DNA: TGCGCCAGCAGCTTGGGACTAGCGTCTACCTACGAGCAGTACTTC
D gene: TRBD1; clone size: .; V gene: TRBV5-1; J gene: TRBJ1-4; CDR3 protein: CASSWGQGIFNEKLFF; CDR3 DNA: TGCGCCAGCAGCTGGGGACAGGGTATATTTAATGAAAAACTGTTTTTT
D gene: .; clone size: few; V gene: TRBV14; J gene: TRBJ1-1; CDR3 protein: CASSLQGTGTEAFF; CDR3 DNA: TGTGCCAGCAGCCTACAAGGTACGGGCACTGAAGCTTTCTTT
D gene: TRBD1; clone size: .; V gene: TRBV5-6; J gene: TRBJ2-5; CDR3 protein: CASSSRQGQETQYF; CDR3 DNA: TGTGCCAGCAGCTCAAGACAGGGTCAAGAGACCCAGTACTTC
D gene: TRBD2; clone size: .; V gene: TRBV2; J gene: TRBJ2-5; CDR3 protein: CASSVIIAGGPRQETQYF; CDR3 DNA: TGTGCCAGCAGTGTGATAATAGCGGGGGGGCCAAGGCAAGAGACCCAGTACTTC
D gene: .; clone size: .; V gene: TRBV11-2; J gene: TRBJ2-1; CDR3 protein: CASSLQRGGFYNEQFF; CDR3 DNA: TGTGCCAGCAGCCTTCAGAGGGGCGGATTTTACAATGAGCAGTTCTTC
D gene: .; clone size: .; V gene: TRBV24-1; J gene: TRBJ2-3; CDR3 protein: CATSDSGLSISSTDTQYF; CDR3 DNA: TGTGCCACCAGTGACTCCGGACTAAGTATTTCTAGCACAGATACGCAGTATTTT
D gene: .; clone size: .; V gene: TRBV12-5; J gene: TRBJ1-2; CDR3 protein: CASGPAGEDGYTF; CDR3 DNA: TGTGCTAGTGGTCCTGCGGGGGAGGATGGCTACACCTTC
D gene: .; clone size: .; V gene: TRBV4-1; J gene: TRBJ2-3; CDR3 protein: CASSQDGVSRTDTQYF; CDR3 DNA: TGCGCCAGCAGCCAAGATGGCGTCTCGCGCACAGATACGCAGTATTTT
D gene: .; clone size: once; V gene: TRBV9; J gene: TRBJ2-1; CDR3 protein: CASSVGIASYNEQFF; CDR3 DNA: TGTGCCAGCAGCGTTGGTATAGCGTCCTACAATGAGCAGTTCTTC
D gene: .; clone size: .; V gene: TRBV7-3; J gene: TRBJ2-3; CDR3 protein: CASSSTATSTDTQYF; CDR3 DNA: TGTGCCAGCAGCTCCACGGCAACTAGCACAGATACGCAGTATTTT